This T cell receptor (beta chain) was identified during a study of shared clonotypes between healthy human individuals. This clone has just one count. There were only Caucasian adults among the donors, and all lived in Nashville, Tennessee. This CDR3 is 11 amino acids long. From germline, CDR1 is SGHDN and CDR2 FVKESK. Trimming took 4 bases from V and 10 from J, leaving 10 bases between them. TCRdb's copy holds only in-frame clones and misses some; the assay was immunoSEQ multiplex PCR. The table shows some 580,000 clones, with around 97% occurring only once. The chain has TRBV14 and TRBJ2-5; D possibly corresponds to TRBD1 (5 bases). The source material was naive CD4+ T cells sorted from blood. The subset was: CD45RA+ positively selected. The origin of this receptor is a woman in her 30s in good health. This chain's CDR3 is CASSLGVDQYF. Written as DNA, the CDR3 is TGTGCCAGCAGCCTAGGGGTTGACCAGTACTTC. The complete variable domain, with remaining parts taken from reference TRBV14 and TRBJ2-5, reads EAGVTQFPSHSVIEKGQTVTLRCDPISGHDNLYWYRRVMGKEIKFLLHFVKESKQDESGMPNNRFLAERTGGTYSTLKVQPAELEDSGVYFCASSLGVDQYFGPGTRLLVL.